The clone carrying this T cell receptor beta chain has only a few counts. Antigen: not known. The CDR3 covers 15 residues. CDR1 is SGHRS and CDR2 is YFSETQ in the germline V gene. V was clipped by 0 bases and J by 9 bases, with 16 bases between them. The entry originates in a study of T-cell memory formation after mild COVID-19. Study in general: Clusters were largely donor specific.

Constant-segment primers served in 5'RACE that generated TCR alpha and TCR beta cDNA libraries bearing sample barcodes and UMIs. TCRdb processed the 5' RACE reads anew with MiXCR; each CDR3 protein has one entry. The profile shows roughly 300,000 distinct CDR3 sequences, roughly 13% of them singletons. Overall study results and limits: Contracting clones from day 15 to 85 had balanced CD4/CD8; later expanders favoured CD4+. Pre-infection memory contained some responding clones, which suggested that cross-reactive memory had joined.

Sequenced sample: PBMCs or a T cell subset sorted from them (not recorded which). The TCR sequence derives from a man aged 18 to 35 who had mild COVID-19 (a few samples of this study predate the infection). Cell type and time point are not known. This chain uses TRBV5-1 with TRBJ2-4; D is tentatively TRBD1 or TRBD2 (5 bases each). The CDR3, as DNA: TGCGCCAGCAGCTTGGTAAGGGACCCGGCGAGCATTCAGTACTTC. Translating it yields CASSLVRDPASIQYF.